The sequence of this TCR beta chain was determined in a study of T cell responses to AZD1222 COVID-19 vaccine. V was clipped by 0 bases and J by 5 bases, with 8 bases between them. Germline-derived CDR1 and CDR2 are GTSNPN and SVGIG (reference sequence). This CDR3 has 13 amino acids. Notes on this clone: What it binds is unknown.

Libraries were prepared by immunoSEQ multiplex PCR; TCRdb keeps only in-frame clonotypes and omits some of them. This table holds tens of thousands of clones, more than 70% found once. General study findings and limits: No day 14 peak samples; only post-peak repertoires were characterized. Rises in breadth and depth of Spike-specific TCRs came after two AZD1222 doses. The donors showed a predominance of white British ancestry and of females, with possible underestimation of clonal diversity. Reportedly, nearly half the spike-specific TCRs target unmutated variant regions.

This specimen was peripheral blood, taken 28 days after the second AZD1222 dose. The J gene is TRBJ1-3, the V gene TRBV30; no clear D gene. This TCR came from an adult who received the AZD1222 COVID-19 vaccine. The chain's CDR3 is CAWSVNTRNTIYF. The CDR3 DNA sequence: TGTGCCTGGAGTGTAAACACTAGAAACACCATATATTTT.